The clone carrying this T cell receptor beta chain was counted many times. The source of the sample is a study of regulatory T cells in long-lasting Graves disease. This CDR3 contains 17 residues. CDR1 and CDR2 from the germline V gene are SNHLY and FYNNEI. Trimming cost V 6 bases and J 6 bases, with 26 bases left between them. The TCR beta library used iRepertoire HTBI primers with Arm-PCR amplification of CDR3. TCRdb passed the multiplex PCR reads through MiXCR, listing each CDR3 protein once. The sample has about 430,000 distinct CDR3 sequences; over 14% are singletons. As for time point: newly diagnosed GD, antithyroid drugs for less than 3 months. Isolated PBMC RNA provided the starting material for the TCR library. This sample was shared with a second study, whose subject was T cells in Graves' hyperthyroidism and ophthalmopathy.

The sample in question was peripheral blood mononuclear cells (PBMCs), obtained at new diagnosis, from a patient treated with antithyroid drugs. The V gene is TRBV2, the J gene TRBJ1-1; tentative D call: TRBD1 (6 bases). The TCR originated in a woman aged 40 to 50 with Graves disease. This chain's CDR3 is CASSQIPWGHEGAEAFF. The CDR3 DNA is TGTGCCAGCAGCCAAATTCCCTGGGGCCACGAGGGGGCTGAAGCTTTCTTT.